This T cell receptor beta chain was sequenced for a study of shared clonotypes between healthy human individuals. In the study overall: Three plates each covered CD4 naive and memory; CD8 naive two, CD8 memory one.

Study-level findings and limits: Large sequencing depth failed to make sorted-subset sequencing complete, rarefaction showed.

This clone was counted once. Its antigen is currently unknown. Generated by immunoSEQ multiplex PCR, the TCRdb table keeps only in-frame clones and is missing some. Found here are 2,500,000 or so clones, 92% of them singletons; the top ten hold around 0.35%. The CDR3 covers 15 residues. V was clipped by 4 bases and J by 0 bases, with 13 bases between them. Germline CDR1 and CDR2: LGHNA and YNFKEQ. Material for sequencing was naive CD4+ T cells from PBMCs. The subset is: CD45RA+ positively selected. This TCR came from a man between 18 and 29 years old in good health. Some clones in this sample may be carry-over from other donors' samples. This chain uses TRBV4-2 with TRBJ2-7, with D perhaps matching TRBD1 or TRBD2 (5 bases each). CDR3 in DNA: TGTGCCAGCAGCCTCATCCGGGACCACTCCTACGAGCAGTACTTC. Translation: CASSLIRDHSYEQYF.